What follows describes a single TCR beta chain. The antigen remains undetermined. TCRdb's copy holds only in-frame clones and misses some; the assay was immunoSEQ multiplex PCR. The sample has more than 10,000 clones, roughly 75% seen once; the top ten hold less than 35%. Germline CDR1 is MNHNY and CDR2 is SVGAGI (reference sequence). CDR3 length: 15 residues. With 3 bases clipped from V and 3 bases from J, the junction kept 5 bases outside the gene matches. These data originate in a study of OX40 agonist ivuxolimab in advanced cancers. Study overall: As their treatment, patients were administered ivuxolimab, an agonistic anti-OX40 (CD134) antibody.

Study-wide results and caveats: Antigen specificity of clonally expanded peripheral T cells was not established.

V usage is TRBV6-6 and J usage is TRBJ2-3, with TRBD1 matching over 8 bases. The sequence came from an adult with an advanced solid tumor such as melanoma, head and neck, liver or kidney cancer. This material consisted of CD4+ or CD8+ T cells sorted from blood, taken in a trial of the OX40 agonist ivuxolimab. As DNA, the CDR3 is TGTGCCAGCAGTTATTTGCAGGGGGCAACAGATACGCAGTATTTT. This gives the protein CASSYLQGATDTQYF.